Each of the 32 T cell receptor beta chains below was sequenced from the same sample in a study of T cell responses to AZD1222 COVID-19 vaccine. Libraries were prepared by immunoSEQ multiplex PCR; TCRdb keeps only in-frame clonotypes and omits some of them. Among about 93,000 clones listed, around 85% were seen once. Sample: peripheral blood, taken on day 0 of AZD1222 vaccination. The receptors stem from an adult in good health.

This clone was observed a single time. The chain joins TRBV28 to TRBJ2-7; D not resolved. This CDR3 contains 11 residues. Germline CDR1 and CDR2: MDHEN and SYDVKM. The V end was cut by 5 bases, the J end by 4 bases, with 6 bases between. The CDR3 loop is CASSREYEQYF. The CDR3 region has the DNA TGTGCCAGCAGTCGAGAATACGAGCAGTACTTC. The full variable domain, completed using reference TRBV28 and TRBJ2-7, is DVKVTQSSRYLVKRTGEKVFLECVQDMDHENMFWYRQDPGLGLRLIYFSYDVKMKEKGDIPEGYSVSREKKERFSLILESASTNQTSMYLCASSREYEQYFGPGTRLTVT.

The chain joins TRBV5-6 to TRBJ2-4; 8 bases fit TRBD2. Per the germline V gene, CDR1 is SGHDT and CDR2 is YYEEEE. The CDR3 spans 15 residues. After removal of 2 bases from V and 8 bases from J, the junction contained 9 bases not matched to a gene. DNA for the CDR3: TGTGCCAGCAGCTTTAGTGGTAGCGGGGCTTACATTCAGTACTTC. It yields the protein CASSFSGSGAYIQYF. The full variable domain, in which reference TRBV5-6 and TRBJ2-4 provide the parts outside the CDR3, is DAGVTQSPTHLIKTRGQQVTLRCSPKSGHDTVSWYQQALGQGPQFIFQYYEEEERQRGNFPDRFSGHQFPNYSSELNVNALLLGDSALYLCASSFSGSGAYIQYFGAGTRLSVL.

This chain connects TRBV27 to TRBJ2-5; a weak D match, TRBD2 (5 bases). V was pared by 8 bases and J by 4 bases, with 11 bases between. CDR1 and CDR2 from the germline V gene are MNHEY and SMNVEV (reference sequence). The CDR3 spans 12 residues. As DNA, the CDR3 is TGTGCCAGCGGCGGAGGAATAGAGACCCAGTACTTC. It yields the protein CASGGGIETQYF.

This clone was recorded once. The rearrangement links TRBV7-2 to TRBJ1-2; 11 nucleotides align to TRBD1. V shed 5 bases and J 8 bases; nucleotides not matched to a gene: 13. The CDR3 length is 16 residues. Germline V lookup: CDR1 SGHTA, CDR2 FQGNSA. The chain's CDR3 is CASSLPPGQGARGYTF. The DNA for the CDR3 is TGTGCCAGCAGCCTCCCGCCCGGACAGGGGGCTCGAGGCTACACCTTC. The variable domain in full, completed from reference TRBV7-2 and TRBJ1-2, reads GAGVSQSPSNKVTEKGKDVELRCDPISGHTALYWYRQSLGQGLEFLIYFQGNSAPDKSGLPSDRFSAERTGGSVSTLTIQRTQQEDSAVYLCASSLPPGQGARGYTFGSGTRLTVV.

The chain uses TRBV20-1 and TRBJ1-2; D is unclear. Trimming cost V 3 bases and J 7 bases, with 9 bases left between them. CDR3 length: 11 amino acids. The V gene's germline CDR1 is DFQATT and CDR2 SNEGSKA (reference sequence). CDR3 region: CSASGFSGYTF. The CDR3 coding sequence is TGCAGTGCTAGTGGCTTCTCTGGCTACACCTTC.

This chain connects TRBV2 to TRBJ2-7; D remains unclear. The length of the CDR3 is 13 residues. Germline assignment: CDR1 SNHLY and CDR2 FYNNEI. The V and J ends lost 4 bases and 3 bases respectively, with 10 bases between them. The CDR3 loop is CASSARLGYEQYF. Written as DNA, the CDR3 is TGTGCCAGCAGTGCCCGGTTGGGCTACGAGCAGTACTTC.

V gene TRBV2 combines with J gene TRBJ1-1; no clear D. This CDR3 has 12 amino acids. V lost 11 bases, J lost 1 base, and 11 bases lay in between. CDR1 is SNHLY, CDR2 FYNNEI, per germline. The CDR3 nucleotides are TGTGCCGGCGGACGGGGGAACACTGAAGCTTTCTTT. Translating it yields CAGGRGNTEAFF.

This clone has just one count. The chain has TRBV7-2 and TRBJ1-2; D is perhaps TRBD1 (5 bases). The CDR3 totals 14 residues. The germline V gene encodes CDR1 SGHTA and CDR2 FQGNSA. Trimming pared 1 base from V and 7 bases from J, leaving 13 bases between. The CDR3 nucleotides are TGTGCCAGCAGCTTAGTGTCAGGGAAGAGTGGCTACACCTTC. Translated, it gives CASSLVSGKSGYTF.

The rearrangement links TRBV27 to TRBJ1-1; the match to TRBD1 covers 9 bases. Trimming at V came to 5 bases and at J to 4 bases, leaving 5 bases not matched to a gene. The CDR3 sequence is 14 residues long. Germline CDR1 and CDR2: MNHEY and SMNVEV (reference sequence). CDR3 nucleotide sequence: TGTGCCAGCAGTCTCCGGGACAGGGTCACTGAAGCTTTCTTT. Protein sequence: CASSLRDRVTEAFF.

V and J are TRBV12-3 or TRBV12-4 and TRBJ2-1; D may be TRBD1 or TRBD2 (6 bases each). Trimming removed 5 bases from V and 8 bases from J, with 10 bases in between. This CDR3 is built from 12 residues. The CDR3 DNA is TGTGCCAGCAGTGGGGGGCGGGATGAGCAGTTCTTC. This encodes CASSGGRDEQFF.

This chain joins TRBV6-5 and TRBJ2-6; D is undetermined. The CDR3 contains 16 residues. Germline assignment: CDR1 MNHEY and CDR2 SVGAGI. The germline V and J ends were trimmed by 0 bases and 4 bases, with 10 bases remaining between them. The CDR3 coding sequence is TGTGCCAGCAGTTACTCTACATACGGGGGGGCCAACGTCCTGACTTTC. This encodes CASSYSTYGGANVLTF.

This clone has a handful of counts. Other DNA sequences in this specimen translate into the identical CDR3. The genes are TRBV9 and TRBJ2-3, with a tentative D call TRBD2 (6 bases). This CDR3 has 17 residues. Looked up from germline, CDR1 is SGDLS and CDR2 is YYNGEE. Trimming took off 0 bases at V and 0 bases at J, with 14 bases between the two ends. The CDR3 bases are TGTGCCAGCAGCGTAGGAACGGGAGCCTCTAGCACAGATACGCAGTATTTT. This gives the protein CASSVGTGASSTDTQYF.

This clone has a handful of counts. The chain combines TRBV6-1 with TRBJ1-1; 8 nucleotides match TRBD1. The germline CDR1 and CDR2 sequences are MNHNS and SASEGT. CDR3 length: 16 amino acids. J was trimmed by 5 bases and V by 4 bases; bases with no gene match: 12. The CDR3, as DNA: TGTGCCAGCAGTGCCGGGTCTGGGACAGGTGGTACTGAAGCTTTCTTT. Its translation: CASSAGSGTGGTEAFF.

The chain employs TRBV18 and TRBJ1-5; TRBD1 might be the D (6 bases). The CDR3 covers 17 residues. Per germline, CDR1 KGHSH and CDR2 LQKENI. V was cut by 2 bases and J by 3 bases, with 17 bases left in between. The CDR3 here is CASSPGGRQVSNQPQHF. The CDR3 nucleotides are TGTGCCAGCTCACCAGGAGGTCGACAGGTCTCCAATCAGCCCCAGCATTTT. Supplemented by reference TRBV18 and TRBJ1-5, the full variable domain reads NAGVMQNPRHLVRRRGQEARLRCSPMKGHSHVYWYRQLPEEGLKFMVYLQKENIIDESGMPKERFSAEFPKEGPSILRIQQVVRGDSAAYFCASSPGGRQVSNQPQHFGDGTRLSIL.

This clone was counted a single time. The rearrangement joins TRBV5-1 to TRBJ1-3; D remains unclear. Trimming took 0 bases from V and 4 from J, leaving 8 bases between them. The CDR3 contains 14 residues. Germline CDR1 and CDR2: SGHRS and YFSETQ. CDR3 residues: CASSLVLEGNTIYF. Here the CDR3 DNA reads TGCGCCAGCAGCTTGGTGCTGGAAGGAAACACCATATATTTT.

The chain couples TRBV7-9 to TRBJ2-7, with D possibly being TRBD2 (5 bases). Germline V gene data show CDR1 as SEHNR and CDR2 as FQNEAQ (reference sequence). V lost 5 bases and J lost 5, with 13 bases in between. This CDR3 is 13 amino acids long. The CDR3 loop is CASSPDYKDEQYF. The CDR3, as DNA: TGTGCCAGCAGCCCCGACTATAAAGACGAGCAGTACTTC.

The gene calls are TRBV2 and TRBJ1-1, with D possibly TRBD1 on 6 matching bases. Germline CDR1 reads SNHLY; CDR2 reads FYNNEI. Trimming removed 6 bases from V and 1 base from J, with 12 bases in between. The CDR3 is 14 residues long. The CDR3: CASRPRTANTEAFF. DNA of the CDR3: TGTGCCAGCAGACCCCGGACAGCGAACACTGAAGCTTTCTTT.

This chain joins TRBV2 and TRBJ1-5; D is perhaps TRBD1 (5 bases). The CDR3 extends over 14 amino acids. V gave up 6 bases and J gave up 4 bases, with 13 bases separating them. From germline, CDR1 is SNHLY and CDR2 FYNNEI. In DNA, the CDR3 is TGTGCCAGCAGACAAAAGACAGTGAATCAGCCCCAGCATTTT. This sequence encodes CASRQKTVNQPQHF.

This chain's CDR3 is CASSITVPGLAGVYEQYF. CDR3 in DNA: TGTGCCAGTAGTATAACCGTTCCCGGACTAGCGGGAGTCTACGAGCAGTACTTC. The V and J genes are TRBV19 and TRBJ2-7; 13 positions match TRBD2. Per the germline V gene, CDR1 is LNHDA and CDR2 is SQIVND (reference sequence). This CDR3 is 18 amino acids long. V was clipped by 2 bases and J by 3 bases; unmatched bases: 10.

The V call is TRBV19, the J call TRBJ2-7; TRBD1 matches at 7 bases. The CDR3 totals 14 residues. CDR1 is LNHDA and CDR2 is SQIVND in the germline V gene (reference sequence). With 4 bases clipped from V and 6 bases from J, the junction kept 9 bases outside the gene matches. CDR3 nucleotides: TGTGCCAGTAGTACCTGGGACAGAGCCTCCGAGCAGTACTTC. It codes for CASSTWDRASEQYF.

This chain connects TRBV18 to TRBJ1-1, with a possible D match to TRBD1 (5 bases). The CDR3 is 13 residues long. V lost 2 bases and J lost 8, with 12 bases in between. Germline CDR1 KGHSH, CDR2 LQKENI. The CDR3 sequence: CASSPNPGQEAFF. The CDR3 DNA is TGTGCCAGCTCACCAAACCCAGGGCAGGAAGCTTTCTTT.

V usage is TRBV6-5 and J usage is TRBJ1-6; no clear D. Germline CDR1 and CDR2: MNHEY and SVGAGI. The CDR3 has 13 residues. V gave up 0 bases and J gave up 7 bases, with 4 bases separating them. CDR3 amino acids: CASSYSSNSPLHF. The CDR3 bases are TGTGCCAGCAGTTACTCCTCAAATTCACCCCTCCACTTT.

The CDR3 region is CASRPPDRVNTEAFF. The CDR3 DNA is TGTGCCAGCAGGCCTCCGGACAGGGTGAACACTGAAGCTTTCTTT. The chain links TRBV7-8 to TRBJ1-1, with 8 bases identical to TRBD1. J lost 0 bases, V lost 6 bases, and 6 bases had no gene match. CDR1 SGHVS and CDR2 FQNEAQ come from the germline V gene. This CDR3 has 15 residues.

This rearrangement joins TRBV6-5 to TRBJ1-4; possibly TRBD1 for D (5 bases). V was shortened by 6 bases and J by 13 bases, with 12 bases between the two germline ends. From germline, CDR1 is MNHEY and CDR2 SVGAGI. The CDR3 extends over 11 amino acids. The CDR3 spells CASRAAGPLFF. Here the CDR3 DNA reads TGTGCCAGCAGAGCCGCGGGGCCACTGTTTTTT.

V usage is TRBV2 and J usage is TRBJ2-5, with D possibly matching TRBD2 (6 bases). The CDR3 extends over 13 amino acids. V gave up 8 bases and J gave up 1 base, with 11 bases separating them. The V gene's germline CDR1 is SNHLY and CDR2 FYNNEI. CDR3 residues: CASRRGIQETQYF. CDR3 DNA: TGTGCCAGCCGCCGGGGGATCCAAGAGACCCAGTACTTC.

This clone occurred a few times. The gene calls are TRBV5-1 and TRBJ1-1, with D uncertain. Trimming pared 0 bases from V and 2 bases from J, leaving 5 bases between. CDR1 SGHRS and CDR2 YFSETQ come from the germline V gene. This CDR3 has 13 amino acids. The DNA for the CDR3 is TGCGCCAGCAGCTTGGAAGTTAACACTGAAGCTTTCTTT. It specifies CASSLEVNTEAFF.

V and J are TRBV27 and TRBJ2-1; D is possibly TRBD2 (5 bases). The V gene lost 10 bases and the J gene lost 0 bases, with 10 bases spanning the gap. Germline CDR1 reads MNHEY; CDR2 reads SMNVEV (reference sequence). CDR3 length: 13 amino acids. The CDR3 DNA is TGTGCCACCCTCACTAGCTCCTACAATGAGCAGTTCTTC. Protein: CATLTSSYNEQFF.

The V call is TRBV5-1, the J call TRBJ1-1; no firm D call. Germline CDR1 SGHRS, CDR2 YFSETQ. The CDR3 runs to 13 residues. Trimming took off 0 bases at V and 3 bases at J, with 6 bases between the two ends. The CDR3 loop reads CASSLEADTEAFF. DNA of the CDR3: TGCGCCAGCAGCTTGGAAGCGGACACTGAAGCTTTCTTT.

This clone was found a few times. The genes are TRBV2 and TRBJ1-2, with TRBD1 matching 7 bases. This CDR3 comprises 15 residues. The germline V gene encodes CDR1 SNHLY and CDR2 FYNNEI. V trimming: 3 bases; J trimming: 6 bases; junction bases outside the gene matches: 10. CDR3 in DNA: TGTGCCAGCAGTGATTGGGGACAGACGGACCATGGCTACACCTTC. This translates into CASSDWGQTDHGYTF.

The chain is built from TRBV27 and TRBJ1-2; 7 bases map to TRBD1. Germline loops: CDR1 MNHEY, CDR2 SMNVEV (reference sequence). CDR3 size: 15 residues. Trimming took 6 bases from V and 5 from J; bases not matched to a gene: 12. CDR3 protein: CASSKRGTADYGYTF. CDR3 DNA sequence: TGTGCCAGCAGCAAGAGAGGGACAGCAGATTATGGCTACACCTTC.

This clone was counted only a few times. The CDR3 region is CASSRGGTIYF. Written as DNA, the CDR3 is TGTGCCAGCAGCCGAGGGGGCACCATATATTTT. The V call is TRBV3-1 (or the pseudogene TRBV3-2), the J call TRBJ1-3, with D perhaps TRBD1 (6 bases). Germline V gives CDR1 LGHDT, CDR2 YNNKEL (reference sequence). The CDR3 extends over 11 amino acids. Trimming removed 4 bases at V and 9 bases at J, with 7 bases between.

CDR3 loop: CASSLKGTQYF. The CDR3 nucleotides are TGTGCCAGCAGCCTTAAGGGGACCCAGTACTTC. The V gene is TRBV3-1 (or the pseudogene TRBV3-2), the J gene TRBJ2-5; no firm D call. Germline lookup yields CDR1 LGHDT and CDR2 YNNKEL (reference sequence). V shed 4 bases and J shed 7 bases, with 7 bases lying between them. The CDR3 consists of 11 residues.